Described below is a single TCR beta chain sequence and its context. Germline and junction disagree at one end, which may indicate a read error. CDR3 length: 12 residues. The germline CDR1 and CDR2 sequences are KGHSH and LQKENI. The sample is drawn from a study of cytomegalovirus exposure and HLA in healthy donors. Researchers ran the PCR with 60 Vbeta and 13 Jbeta primers. Profiling relied on immunoSEQ multiplex PCR, and the TCRdb table lists in-frame clones only, not all of them. The top ten hold less than 12% of the sample, which has about 120,000 clones, roughly 60% seen once. V gene TRBV18 combines with J gene TRBJ1-1; no clear D. The sample taken for sequencing was PBMCs. The receptor was derived from a middle-aged man in good health and CMV-seropositive. CDR3 sequence (DNA): TGTGCCAGTTCACCCGAGGGCCTGGATGGTTTCTTT. Protein: CASSPEGLDGFF.